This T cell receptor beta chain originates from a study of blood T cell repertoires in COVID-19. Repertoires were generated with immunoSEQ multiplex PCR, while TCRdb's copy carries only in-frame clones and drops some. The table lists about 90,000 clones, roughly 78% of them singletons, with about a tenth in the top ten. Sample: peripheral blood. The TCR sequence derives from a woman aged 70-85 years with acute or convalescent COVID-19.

The CDR3 sequence is CASTATSGRGETQYF. CDR3 nucleotide sequence: TGTGCCAGCACAGCGACTAGCGGGAGGGGGGAGACCCAGTACTTC. The chain carries TRBV2 and TRBJ2-5; 14 bases line up with TRBD2. The CDR3 consists of 15 residues. Germline CDR1 is SNHLY and CDR2 is FYNNEI. V lost 7 bases, J lost 5 bases, and 6 bases stayed unmatched.